This T cell receptor (beta chain) derives from a study of cytomegalovirus exposure and HLA in healthy donors. Study-level background: Around 89 million unique TCRs from HLA-typed donors made up an early data release. Findings and limits, study-wide: CMV serostatus alone was available as immune exposure information. V- and J-gene trimming of TCR beta was linked (in a later analysis) to a missense DCLRE1C variant.

Germline-derived CDR1 and CDR2 are SEHNR and FQNEAQ (reference sequence). V lost 1 base and J lost 7, with 16 bases in between. There are 16 residues in the CDR3. In the case of this clone: The antigen is unknown.

PCR amplification relied on 60 Vbeta primers (plus 13 Jbeta primers). Produced via immunoSEQ multiplex PCR; TCRdb's table is partial and in-frame only. Of 90,000 to 100,000 clones listed, 78% are singletons. The receptor was derived from a woman in her forties in good health and CMV-seronegative. Sample: PBMCs. The V and J genes are TRBV7-9 and TRBJ1-4; no definite D call. CDR3 sequence reads: CASSLGQAARSEKLFF. CDR3 coding DNA: TGTGCCAGCAGCTTAGGGCAGGCCGCACGAAGTGAAAAACTGTTTTTT.